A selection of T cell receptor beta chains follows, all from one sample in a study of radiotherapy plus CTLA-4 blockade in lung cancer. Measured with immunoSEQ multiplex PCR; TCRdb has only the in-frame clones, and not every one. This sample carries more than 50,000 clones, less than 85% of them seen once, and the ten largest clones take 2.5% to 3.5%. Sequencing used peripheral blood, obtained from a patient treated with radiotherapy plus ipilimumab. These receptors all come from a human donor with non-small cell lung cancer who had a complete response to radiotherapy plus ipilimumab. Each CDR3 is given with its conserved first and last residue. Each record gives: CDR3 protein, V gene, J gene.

CASSSGQGASSPLHF,TRBV5-1,TRBJ1-6
CATSRDRTRSDTQYF,TRBV15,TRBJ2-3
CASRTRTSGGAQAEQFF,TRBV5-5,TRBJ2-1
CASSWTMEETQYF,TRBV18,TRBJ2-5
CASSLTGRGYGYTF,TRBV5-6,TRBJ1-2
CASSPRGLAGELYEQYF,TRBV5-1,TRBJ2-7
CASALYTNEKLFF,TRBV18,TRBJ1-4
CASSSFGSGGRQETQYF,TRBV5-4,TRBJ2-5
CASSQVLGTPTSPLHF,TRBV14,TRBJ1-6
CAWSEGSGAYEQYF,TRBV30,TRBJ2-7
CASSPSGGSGYEQYF,TRBV7-3,TRBJ2-7
CASRNYGQGGQPQHF,TRBV19,TRBJ1-5
CASSLGPGLARTDTQYF,TRBV11-2,TRBJ2-3
CASSLDWTSGGYEQYF,TRBV4-3,TRBJ2-7
CASSLAVLEVNYGYTF,TRBV7-9,TRBJ1-2
CASSFSLAFGTDTQYF,TRBV28,TRBJ2-3
CASSLGITTTYEQYF,TRBV13,NA
CASSSLTSGIPTDTQYF,TRBV7-9,TRBJ2-3
CAWSSASGWADTQYF,TRBV30,TRBJ2-3
CASSIWSWGDQPQHF,TRBV19,TRBJ1-5
CASSILGGLVNYNEQFF,TRBV19,TRBJ2-1
CASLFRGHSEAFF,TRBV6-5,TRBJ1-1
CASSLTSGKEFIHEQYF,TRBV5-1,TRBJ2-7
CASRWTGGGSEKLFF,TRBV6-5,TRBJ1-4
CAISPGLAGYNEQFF,TRBV10-3,TRBJ2-1
CASSSLLNEQFF,TRBV6-5,TRBJ2-1
CASSGVTVSYEQYF,TRBV10-3,TRBJ2-7
CASSLGGRTTYNEQFF,TRBV7-3,TRBJ2-1
CASSTTSQHEQFF,TRBV13,TRBJ2-1
CASRTAGSGANVLTF,TRBV27,TRBJ2-6
CASRLGAGSETQYF,TRBV5-4,TRBJ2-5
CAWATGSNSPLHF,TRBV30,TRBJ1-6
CASSEPAVGRTTYEQYF,TRBV10-2,TRBJ2-7
CASSFSGTGAKEQYF,TRBV28,TRBJ2-7
CASSSAGRNNEQFF,TRBV11-3,TRBJ2-1
CASSPGWTGGNQPQHF,TRBV5-1,TRBJ1-5